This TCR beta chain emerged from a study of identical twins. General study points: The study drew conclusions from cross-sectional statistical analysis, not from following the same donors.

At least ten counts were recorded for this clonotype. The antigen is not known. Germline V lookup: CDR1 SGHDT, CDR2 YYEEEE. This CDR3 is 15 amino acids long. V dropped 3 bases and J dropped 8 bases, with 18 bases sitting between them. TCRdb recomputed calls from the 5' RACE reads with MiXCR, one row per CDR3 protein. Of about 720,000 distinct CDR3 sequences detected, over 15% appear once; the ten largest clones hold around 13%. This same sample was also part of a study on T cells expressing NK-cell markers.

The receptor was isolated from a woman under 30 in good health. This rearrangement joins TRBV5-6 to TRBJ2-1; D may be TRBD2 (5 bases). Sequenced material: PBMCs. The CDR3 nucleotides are TGTGCCAGCAGCTCTCTAGCAGGAGAAGTCCATGAGCAGTTCTTC. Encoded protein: CASSSLAGEVHEQFF.